This T cell receptor (beta chain) was sequenced for a study of cytomegalovirus exposure and HLA in healthy donors. The germline gives CDR1 PRHDT, CDR2 FYEKMQ (reference sequence). The CDR3 spans 16 residues. J lost 4 bases, V lost 3 bases, and 9 bases had no gene match. Clones were read by immunoSEQ multiplex PCR, and TCRdb kept only the in-frame ones, dropping some. The sample includes 70,000 to 75,000 clones, 94% of them seen just once. The V call is TRBV13, the J call TRBJ1-3; 7 nucleotides line up with TRBD1. The clonotype originates from a man between 18 and 35 years old in good health and CMV-seropositive. The specimen was PBMCs. The CDR3 coding sequence is TGTGCCAGCAGCTTCGAGACACAGGGGTGGGGAAACACCATATATTTT. It is translated as CASSFETQGWGNTIYF.